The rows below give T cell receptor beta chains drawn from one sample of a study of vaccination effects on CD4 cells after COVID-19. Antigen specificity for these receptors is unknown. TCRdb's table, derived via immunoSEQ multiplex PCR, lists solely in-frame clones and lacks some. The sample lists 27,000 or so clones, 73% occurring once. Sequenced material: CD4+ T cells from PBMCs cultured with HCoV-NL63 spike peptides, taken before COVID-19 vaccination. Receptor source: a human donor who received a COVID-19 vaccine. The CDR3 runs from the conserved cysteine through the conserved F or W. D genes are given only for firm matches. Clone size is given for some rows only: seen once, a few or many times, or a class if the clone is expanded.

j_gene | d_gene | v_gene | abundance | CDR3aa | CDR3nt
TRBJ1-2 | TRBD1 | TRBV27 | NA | CASSLKQGAGSRYTF | TGTGCCAGCAGTTTAAAGCAGGGGGCAGGGTCCCGCTACACCTTC
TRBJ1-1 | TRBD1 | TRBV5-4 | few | CASSKRQGLNTEAFF | TGTGCCAGCAGCAAACGACAGGGGTTGAACACTGAAGCTTTCTTT
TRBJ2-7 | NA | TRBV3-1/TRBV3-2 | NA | CASSQTEYYEQYF | TGTGCCAGCAGCCAGACGGAATACTACGAGCAGTACTTC
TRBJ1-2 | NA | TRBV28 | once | CASSTGGRYGYTF | TGTGCCAGCAGTACCGGGGGCAGGTATGGCTACACCTTC
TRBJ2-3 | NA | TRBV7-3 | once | CASSLNDIRNADTQYF | TGTGCCAGCAGCTTAAACGACATCCGTAACGCAGATACGCAGTATTTT
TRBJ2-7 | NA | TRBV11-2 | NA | CASSGAPRYEQYF | TGTGCCAGCAGCGGGGCTCCCCGCTACGAGCAGTACTTC
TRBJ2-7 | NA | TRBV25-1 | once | CASSLGGSYEQYF | TGTGCCAGCAGCTTGGGCGGGTCCTACGAGCAGTACTTC
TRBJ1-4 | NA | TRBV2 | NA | CASKAWPPGEKLFF | TGTGCCAGCAAAGCATGGCCACCAGGGGAAAAACTGTTTTTT
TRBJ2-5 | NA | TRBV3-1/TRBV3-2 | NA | CASSQDPSRYRVGETQYF | TGTGCCAGCAGCCAAGATCCATCTAGGTACAGGGTGGGGGAGACCCAGTACTTC
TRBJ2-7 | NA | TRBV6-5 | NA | CASSTGPVGSYEQYF | TGTGCCAGCAGCACCGGACCCGTGGGCTCCTACGAGCAGTACTTC
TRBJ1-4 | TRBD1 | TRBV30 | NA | CAWSPTGLNEKLFF | TGTGCCTGGAGCCCGACAGGGCTTAATGAAAAACTGTTTTTT
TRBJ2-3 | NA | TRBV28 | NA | CASSSAWEGGRTDTQYF | TGTGCCAGCAGCTCAGCCTGGGAGGGGGGGCGCACAGATACGCAGTATTTT
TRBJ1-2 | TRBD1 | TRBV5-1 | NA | CASSARTGGARGYTF | TGCGCCAGCAGCGCAAGGACAGGGGGCGCTAGGGGCTACACCTTC
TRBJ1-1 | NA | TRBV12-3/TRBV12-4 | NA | CASLTVNTEAFF | TGTGCCAGCCTGACAGTGAACACTGAAGCTTTCTTT
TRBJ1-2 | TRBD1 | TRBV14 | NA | CASSHRNRGVHYGYTF | TGTGCCAGCAGCCACCGAAACAGGGGAGTGCACTATGGCTACACCTTC
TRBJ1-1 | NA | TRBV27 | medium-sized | CASSYRRLNTEAFF | TGTGCCAGCAGTTATCGACGGTTGAACACTGAAGCTTTCTTT
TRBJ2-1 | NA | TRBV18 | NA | CASSRLDSHEQFF | TGTGCCAGCTCACGACTAGATTCGCATGAGCAGTTCTTC
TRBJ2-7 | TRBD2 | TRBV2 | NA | CASRTSGSYEQYF | TGTGCCAGCAGGACTAGCGGCTCCTACGAGCAGTACTTC
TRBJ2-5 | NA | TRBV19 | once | CASRGAAGETQYF | TGTGCCAGTAGGGGGGCAGCGGGGGAGACCCAGTACTTC
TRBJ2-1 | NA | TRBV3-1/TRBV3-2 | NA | CASSQTGGYNEQFF | TGTGCCAGCAGCCAAACCGGGGGCTACAATGAGCAGTTCTTC
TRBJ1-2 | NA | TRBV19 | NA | CASSTRMGNAGYGYTF | TGTGCCAGTAGTACCCGGATGGGGAACGCGGGCTATGGCTACACCTTC
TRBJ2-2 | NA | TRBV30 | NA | CAWSKQLTGELFF | TGTGCCTGGAGCAAACAGCTCACCGGGGAGCTGTTTTTT
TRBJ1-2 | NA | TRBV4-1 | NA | CASSPRIGNYGYTF | TGCGCCAGCAGCCCGAGAATCGGTAACTATGGCTACACCTTC
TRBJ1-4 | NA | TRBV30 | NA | CAWSVRVRVGEKLFF | TGTGCCTGGAGTGTACGCGTCAGGGTGGGTGAAAAACTGTTTTTT
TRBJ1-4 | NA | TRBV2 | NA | CASIPGGLLNEKLFF | TGTGCCAGCATTCCCGGGGGGCTTCTTAATGAAAAACTGTTTTTT
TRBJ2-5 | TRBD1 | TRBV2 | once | CASSEQGQSKETQYF | TGTGCCAGCAGTGAACAGGGACAGTCCAAAGAGACCCAGTACTTC
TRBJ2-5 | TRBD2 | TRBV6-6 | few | CASSTGTSGETQYF | TGTGCCAGCAGTACTGGGACTAGTGGAGAGACCCAGTACTTC
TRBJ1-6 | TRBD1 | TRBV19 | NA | CASSMEGAHSPLHF | TGTGCCAGTAGTATGGAGGGGGCCCATTCACCCCTCCACTTT